This is a list of T cell receptor beta chains from one sample in a study of blood T cell repertoires in COVID-19. The data were produced by immunoSEQ multiplex PCR, yet TCRdb's version contains in-frame clones alone and is incomplete. Of 35,000 to 55,000 clones in the sample, about 92% were seen once. Sequencing input: peripheral blood. These receptors all stem from a man between 70 and 80 years old with active COVID-19. Both conserved end residues are part of each CDR3. D genes are given only for firm matches. Not every row has a clone size; where given, it reads once, few, many or a size class.

CDR3,DNA,V,length,J,D,size
CATSRGRMNEQYF,TGTGCCACCTCCAGGGGGCGCATGAACGAGCAGTACTTC,TRBV7-2,13,TRBJ2-7,TRBD1,-
CASRLAGGSDTQYF,TGCGCCAGCAGGTTAGCGGGGGGGTCAGATACGCAGTATTTT,TRBV10-2,14,TRBJ2-3,TRBD2,-
CASSLASGYETQYF,TGTGCCAGCAGCTTGGCCTCGGGATATGAGACCCAGTACTTC,TRBV7-2,14,TRBJ2-5,-,-
CASSPNPRLGGTEAFF,TGTGCCAGCTCACCAAATCCCCGATTGGGAGGCACTGAAGCTTTCTTT,TRBV18,16,TRBJ1-1,-,-
CATSSGQVGREGGYTF,TGTGCCACCAGCAGCGGACAGGTCGGAAGAGAGGGTGGCTACACCTTC,TRBV24-1,16,TRBJ1-2,TRBD1,-
CASRGRLAGDLPNEQFF,TGTGCCAGTCGAGGGAGACTAGCGGGAGATCTCCCCAATGAGCAGTTCTTC,TRBV19,17,TRBJ2-1,TRBD2,-
CASSLEQGGVYGYTF,TGTGCCAGCAGCTTAGAACAGGGGGGGGTTTATGGCTACACCTTC,TRBV11-2,15,TRBJ1-2,TRBD1,-
CASSMRGFVEKLFF,TGTGCCAGCAGTATGCGGGGGTTTGTTGAAAAACTGTTTTTT,TRBV6-5,14,TRBJ1-4,-,-
CASSGQGEIPGQYF,TGTGCCAGTAGCGGACAGGGGGAGATCCCAGGGCAGTATTTT,TRBV19,14,TRBJ2-3,TRBD1,-
CASGRSGSVSQYF,TGTGCCAGCGGAAGGAGCGGGTCCGTGTCCCAGTACTTC,TRBV2,13,TRBJ2-5,-,-
CASSVRGGEQFF,TGTGCCAGCAGCGTACGGGGTGGTGAGCAGTTCTTC,TRBV9,12,TRBJ2-1,-,-
CSVPTGSGANVLTF,TGCAGCGTTCCTACAGGGAGTGGGGCCAACGTCCTGACTTTC,TRBV29-1,14,TRBJ2-6,-,-
CASSEVGTSGRNEQFF,TGTGCCAGCAGTGAAGTCGGGACTAGCGGGAGGAATGAGCAGTTCTTC,TRBV2,16,TRBJ2-1,TRBD2,-
CASSYSRGTDTQYF,TGTGCCAGCAGTTACTCCAGGGGCACAGATACGCAGTATTTT,TRBV6-6,14,TRBJ2-3,-,-
CASSLVGQVETGGYTF,TGTGCCAGCAGCTTAGTAGGACAGGTGGAAACGGGTGGCTACACCTTC,TRBV13,16,TRBJ1-2,TRBD1,-
CAISAGQPSGYEQYF,TGTGCCATCAGTGCGGGACAGCCGTCGGGCTACGAGCAGTACTTC,TRBV10-3,15,TRBJ2-7,TRBD1,-
CASSQGHRTYNEQFF,TGCGCCAGCAGCCAAGGGCACAGGACCTACAATGAGCAGTTCTTC,TRBV4-3,15,TRBJ2-1,-,-
CATRVGGLASSDTQYF,TGTGCCACCCGGGTGGGGGGGCTAGCGAGTTCAGATACGCAGTATTTT,TRBV15,16,TRBJ2-3,-,-
CASSLTGEVHEQYF,TGTGCCAGCAGCTTGACAGGCGAAGTACACGAGCAGTACTTC,TRBV7-9,14,TRBJ2-7,-,once
CASSIGDRVAYEQYF,TGTGCCAGTAGTATAGGAGACAGGGTGGCCTACGAGCAGTACTTC,TRBV19,15,TRBJ2-7,TRBD1,-
CASSQGGGYGEQYF,TGCGCCAGCAGCCAAGGTGGAGGCTACGGCGAGCAGTACTTC,TRBV4-1,14,TRBJ2-7,-,-
CASSSPGTGGYEQYF,TGTGCCAGCAGCTCTCCCGGGACAGGGGGGTACGAGCAGTACTTC,TRBV28,15,TRBJ2-7,TRBD1,-
CASSPGGGGLEKLFF,TGTGCCAGCAGCCCCGGGGGTGGAGGTCTTGAAAAACTGTTTTTT,TRBV9,15,TRBJ1-4,-,-
CASNLEGLGAGNEKLFF,TGCGCCAGCAATTTGGAGGGACTGGGCGCAGGGAATGAAAAACTGTTTTTT,TRBV4-1,17,TRBJ1-4,-,-
CASSFQREAAYNEQFF,TGTGCCAGCAGCTTCCAGCGGGAGGCGGCCTACAATGAGCAGTTCTTC,TRBV12-1,16,TRBJ2-1,-,-
CASSPLRGRAGNQPQHF,TGTGCCAGCAGTCCCTTGAGGGGGCGGGCTGGCAATCAGCCCCAGCATTTT,TRBV6-2/TRBV6-3,17,TRBJ1-5,TRBD1,once
CASSPGVSYNSPLHF,TGTGCCAGCAGCCCAGGTGTTTCCTATAATTCACCCCTCCACTTT,TRBV2,15,TRBJ1-6,-,few
CASTGTPYEQYF,TGTGCCAGCACCGGGACACCCTACGAGCAGTACTTC,TRBV28,12,TRBJ2-7,-,-
CASRTGFHDSDTQYF,TGTGCCAGCAGGACAGGGTTCCACGATTCAGATACGCAGTATTTT,TRBV2,15,TRBJ2-3,TRBD1,-
CASSLAGRSDGYTF,TGTGCCAGCAGCTTAGCGGGCCGGTCGGATGGCTACACCTTC,TRBV7-2,14,TRBJ1-2,-,-
CASSQGTLSTDTQYF,TGCGCCAGCAGCCAAGGGACTCTCAGCACAGATACGCAGTATTTT,TRBV4-3,15,TRBJ2-3,-,-
CASSQVDLGAGGREQYF,TGCGCCAGCAGCCAAGTCGACCTAGGGGCGGGAGGCAGAGAGCAGTACTTC,TRBV4-1,17,TRBJ2-7,TRBD2,-
CASTPFRVGGDQPQHF,TGTGCCAGCACCCCTTTCCGAGTAGGGGGGGATCAGCCCCAGCATTTT,TRBV28,16,TRBJ1-5,-,-
CASSPLRVGRGSSYEQYF,TGTGCCAGCTCACCATTGCGAGTGGGCCGGGGGAGCTCCTACGAGCAGTACTTC,TRBV18,18,TRBJ2-7,-,-
CASSLAPGLSYEQYF,TGCGCCAGCAGCTTGGCCCCGGGACTTTCCTACGAGCAGTACTTC,TRBV5-1,15,TRBJ2-7,-,-
CASSPGQPDSGANVLTF,TGTGCCAGCTCACCCGGACAGCCAGACTCTGGGGCCAACGTCCTGACTTTC,TRBV18,17,TRBJ2-6,-,once